This T cell receptor (beta chain) originates from a study of regulatory T cells in long-lasting Graves disease. Study context: Patients with new Graves' disease had used antithyroid drugs below 3 months.

The CDR3 consists of 15 residues. Germline values: CDR1 DFQATT, CDR2 SNEGSKA (reference sequence). V shed 3 bases and J shed 0 bases, with 12 bases lying between them. Libraries of TCR beta came from iRepertoire HTBI primers plus Arm-PCR of CDR3 regions. TCRdb fed the multiplex PCR reads into MiXCR, producing one record per CDR3 protein. The sample contains just over 600,000 distinct CDR3 sequences, 15% to 20% of which appear only once. This clonotype has at least ten counts. Time point of the sample: newly diagnosed GD, antithyroid drugs for less than 3 months. PBMC-derived RNA was used for the TCR library. Patients of an endocrinology department in Xi'an, China, were included. These sequences were also reported in another study, on T cells in Graves' hyperthyroidism and ophthalmopathy.

The sequence came from a young woman with Graves disease. Here the sequenced sample was peripheral blood mononuclear cells (PBMCs), taken at new diagnosis, from a patient treated with antithyroid drugs. The chain uses TRBV20-1 and TRBJ2-1; D is unresolved. The CDR3 protein is CSASRPVSSYNEQFF. CDR3 in DNA: TGCAGTGCTAGCCGGCCAGTCAGCTCCTACAATGAGCAGTTCTTC.